This TCR beta chain was captured by sequencing in a study of T-cell reconstitution after alpha-beta-depleted transplantation in children. This clonotype was counted between two and nine times. With 1 base removed from V and 0 bases from J, the gap between germline ends came to 11 bases. Germline CDR1 LGHNA, CDR2 YSLEER. This CDR3 has 16 residues. A library of TCRbeta sequences, prepared with unique molecular identifiers, was generated. TCRdb re-analysed the PCR reads in MiXCR, keeping a single row per CDR3 protein. The profile shows fewer than 550,000 distinct CDR3 sequences, about 10% of them singletons.

This sequence originates from a female patient between 2 and 15 years old who had a stem cell transplant for aplastic anemia, so the T cells may come from the graft donor. The chain combines TRBV4-3 with TRBJ2-3; D is unresolved. The sequencing here drew on PBMCs, mostly from graft donor cells, taken 180 days after TCRalphabeta/CD19-depleted stem cell transplant. The CDR3 DNA follows: TGCGCCAGCAGCCAAGGGGTCAGAACTAGCACAGATACGCAGTATTTT. Translating gives CASSQGVRTSTDTQYF.